These 13 T cell receptor beta chains were sequenced from one sample in a study of T cell responses to AZD1222 COVID-19 vaccine. The assay was immunoSEQ multiplex PCR, and TCRdb's table has in-frame clones only and misses some. The sample has approximately 140,000 clones, 92% seen once. The source material was peripheral blood, sampled on day 0 of AZD1222 vaccination. The receptor set was obtained from an adult in good health.

The chain combines TRBV5-5 with TRBJ2-6; no firm D call. CDR1 is SGHKS, CDR2 YYEKEE, per germline (reference sequence). Between the trimmed V and J ends, which lost 2 bases and 1 base, there was a span of 13 bases. The CDR3 is 17 residues long. CDR3: CASSLGSLASGANVLTF. Written as DNA, the CDR3 is TGTGCCAGCAGCTTAGGGTCCTTAGCATCTGGGGCCAACGTCCTGACTTTC. Full variable domain (rest looked up from reference TRBV5-5 and TRBJ2-6): DAGVTQSPTHLIKTRGQQVTLRCSPISGHKSVSWYQQVLGQGPQFIFQYYEKEERGRGNFPDRFSARQFPNYSSELNVNALLLGDSALYLCASSLGSLASGANVLTFGAGSRLTVL.

The chain carries TRBV29-1 and TRBJ2-5; TRBD1 aligns across 9 bases. The ends lost 4 bases at V and 4 bases at J; junction bases unmatched: 7. The germline gives CDR1 SQVTM, CDR2 ANQGSEA. The CDR3 contains 14 residues. CDR3 sequence (DNA): TGCAGCGTTGCACAGGGGGCTCCTAGAGAGACCCAGTACTTC. It codes for CSVAQGAPRETQYF.

The chain uses TRBV10-3 and TRBJ2-3, with no clear D. V gave up 2 bases and J gave up 0 bases, with 12 bases separating them. The CDR3 is made up of 16 amino acids. CDR1 is ENHRY and CDR2 is SYGVKD in the germline V gene. The chain's CDR3 is CAISEVTGSSTDTQYF. DNA for the CDR3: TGTGCCATCAGTGAGGTAACCGGTTCTAGCACAGATACGCAGTATTTT.

The gene calls are TRBV28 and TRBJ2-4, with 10 bases lining up with TRBD1. The CDR3 is 17 amino acids. V lost 2 bases and J lost 6; bases outside the gene matches: 10. The V gene's germline CDR1 is MDHEN and CDR2 SYDVKM. CDR3 sequence: CASSLTIDRGHRNIQYF. CDR3 sequence (DNA): TGTGCCAGCAGTTTAACGATTGACAGGGGGCATAGAAACATTCAGTACTTC.

The genes are TRBV7-6 and TRBJ2-7; D is uncertain. Trimming cost V 4 bases and J 0 bases, with 13 bases left between them. Per germline, CDR1 SGHVS and CDR2 FNYEAQ. The CDR3 has 15 residues. CDR3 sequence reads: CASSSVRSSSYEQYF. In DNA, the CDR3 is TGTGCCAGCAGCTCCGTCAGGAGCAGCTCCTACGAGCAGTACTTC.

V and J are TRBV4-2 and TRBJ2-2, with 9 nucleotides matching TRBD2. This CDR3 has 17 residues. Germline loops: CDR1 LGHNA, CDR2 YNFKEQ. V shed 0 bases, J shed 8 bases, and the junction held 10 bases outside the gene matches. The CDR3 DNA sequence: TGTGCCAGCAGCCAAGATTTTCGGACTAGCGAAATGGGGGAGCTGTTTTTT. It codes for CASSQDFRTSEMGELFF.

This rearrangement joins TRBV5-1 to TRBJ2-2; D tentatively reads TRBD1 or TRBD2 (5 bases each). The V gene lost 2 bases and the J gene lost 5 bases, with 13 bases spanning the gap. This CDR3 contains 15 residues. CDR1 and CDR2 (germline): SGHRS, YFSETQ. The CDR3 sequence is CASSFYGGVTGELFF. CDR3 nucleotides: TGCGCCAGCAGCTTCTATGGGGGAGTAACCGGGGAGCTGTTTTTT.

The rearrangement links TRBV24-1 to TRBJ2-1; maybe TRBD2 (5 bases). The CDR3 is 14 amino acids. Germline CDR1 and CDR2: KGHDR and SFDVKD. Trimming took 7 bases from V and 4 from J, leaving 13 bases between them. Written as DNA, the CDR3 is TGTGCCACCAGCCCAGGACGGACTTACAATGAGCAGTTCTTC. Translating gives CATSPGRTYNEQFF.

This sequence joins TRBV7-2 and TRBJ2-7; 14 bases agree with TRBD2. The V gene end was trimmed by 7 bases and the J gene end by 5 bases; junction bases not matched to a gene: 7. Germline lookup yields CDR1 SGHTA and CDR2 FQGNSA. The CDR3 contains 15 residues. Here the CDR3 DNA reads TGTGCCAGCACCTCCCTGGGACTAGCGGGAGACGAGCAGTACTTC. Its translation is CASTSLGLAGDEQYF. The full variable domain, rest sourced from reference TRBV7-2 and TRBJ2-7, is GAGVSQSPSNKVTEKGKDVELRCDPISGHTALYWYRQSLGQGLEFLIYFQGNSAPDKSGLPSDRFSAERTGGSVSTLTIQRTQQEDSAVYLCASTSLGLAGDEQYFGPGTRLTVT.

The V gene is TRBV24-1, the J gene TRBJ2-5; 9 nucleotides match TRBD1. CDR3 length: 15 residues. V shed 2 bases and J 6 bases; nucleotides not matched to a gene: 6. Germline V lookup: CDR1 KGHDR, CDR2 SFDVKD. CDR3 protein: CATSDSTGGLKTQYF. The CDR3 nucleotides read TGTGCCACCAGTGATTCGACAGGGGGGTTGAAGACCCAGTACTTC.

The rearrangement uses TRBV19 and TRBJ1-1, with D possibly matching TRBD1 (6 bases). The CDR3 covers 15 residues. Trimming shortened V by 4 bases and J by 3 bases, and 15 bases separated the two germline ends. Germline lookup yields CDR1 LNHDA and CDR2 SQIVND (reference sequence). The CDR3 coding sequence is TGTGCCAGTAGTACCACTTCGAGGGGGGACACTGAAGCTTTCTTT. Amino acids: CASSTTSRGDTEAFF.

The chain joins TRBV19 to TRBJ2-7, with no clear D. Trimming cost V 9 bases and J 2 bases, with 14 bases left between them. Germline assignment: CDR1 LNHDA and CDR2 SQIVND (reference sequence). The CDR3 totals 13 residues. DNA of the CDR3: TGTGCCAGCTCCCCCCGGGCGGCCTACGAGCAGTACTTC. Translation: CASSPRAAYEQYF.

CDR3 nucleotides: TGTGCCAGTAGGCGTGACGGATCAACTAATGAAAAACTGTTTTTT. It codes for CASRRDGSTNEKLFF. V is TRBV19 and J is TRBJ1-4; D is uncertain. Trimming took 6 bases from V and 0 from J, leaving 11 bases between them. The length of the CDR3 is 15 residues. CDR1 is LNHDA and CDR2 is SQIVND in the germline V gene (reference sequence).